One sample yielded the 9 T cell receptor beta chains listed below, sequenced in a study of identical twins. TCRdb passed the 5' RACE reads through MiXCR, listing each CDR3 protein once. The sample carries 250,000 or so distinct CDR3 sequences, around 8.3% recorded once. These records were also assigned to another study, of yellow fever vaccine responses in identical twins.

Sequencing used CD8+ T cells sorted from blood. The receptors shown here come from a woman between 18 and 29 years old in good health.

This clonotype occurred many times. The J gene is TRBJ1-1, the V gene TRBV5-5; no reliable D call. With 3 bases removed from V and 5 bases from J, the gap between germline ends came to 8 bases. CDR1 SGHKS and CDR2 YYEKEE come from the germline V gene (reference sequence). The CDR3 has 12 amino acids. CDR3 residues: CASSWGGTEAFF. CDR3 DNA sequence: TGTGCCAGCAGCTGGGGAGGGACTGAAGCTTTCTTT. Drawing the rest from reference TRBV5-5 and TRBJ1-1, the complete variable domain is DAGVTQSPTHLIKTRGQQVTLRCSPISGHKSVSWYQQVLGQGPQFIFQYYEKEERGRGNFPDRFSARQFPNYSSELNVNALLLGDSALYLCASSWGGTEAFFGQGTRLTVV.

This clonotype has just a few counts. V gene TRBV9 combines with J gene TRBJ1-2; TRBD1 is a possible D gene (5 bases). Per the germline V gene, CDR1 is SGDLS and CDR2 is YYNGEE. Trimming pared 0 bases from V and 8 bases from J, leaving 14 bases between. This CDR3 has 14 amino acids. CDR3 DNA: TGTGCCAGCAGCGTAGATGGGGGGATTAGCGGCTACACCTTC. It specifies CASSVDGGISGYTF.

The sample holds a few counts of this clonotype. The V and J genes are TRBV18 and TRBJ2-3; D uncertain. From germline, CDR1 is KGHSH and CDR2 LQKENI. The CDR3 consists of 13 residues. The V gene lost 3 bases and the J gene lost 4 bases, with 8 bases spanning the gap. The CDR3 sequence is CASSPGMPDTQYF. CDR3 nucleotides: TGTGCCAGCTCACCGGGGATGCCAGATACGCAGTATTTT.

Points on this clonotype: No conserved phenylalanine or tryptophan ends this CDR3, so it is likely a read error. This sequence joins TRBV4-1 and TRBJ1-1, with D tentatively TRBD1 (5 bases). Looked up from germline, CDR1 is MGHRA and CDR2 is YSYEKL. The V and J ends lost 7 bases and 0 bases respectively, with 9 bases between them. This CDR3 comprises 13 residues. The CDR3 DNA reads TGCGCCAGCACGGGGCCCTTGAACACTGAAGCTTTCTCT. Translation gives CASTGPLNTEAFS.

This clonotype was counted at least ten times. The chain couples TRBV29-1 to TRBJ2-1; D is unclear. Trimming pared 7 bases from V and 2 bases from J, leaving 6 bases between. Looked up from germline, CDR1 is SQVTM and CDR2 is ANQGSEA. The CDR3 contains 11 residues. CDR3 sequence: CSAETYNEQFF. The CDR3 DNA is TGCAGCGCCGAAACCTACAATGAGCAGTTCTTC.

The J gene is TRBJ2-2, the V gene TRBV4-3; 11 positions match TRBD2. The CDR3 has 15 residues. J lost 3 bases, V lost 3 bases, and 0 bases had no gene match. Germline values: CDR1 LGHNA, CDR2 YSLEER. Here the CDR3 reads CASSQGLADTGELFF. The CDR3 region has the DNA TGCGCCAGCAGCCAGGGACTAGCGGACACCGGGGAGCTGTTTTTT.

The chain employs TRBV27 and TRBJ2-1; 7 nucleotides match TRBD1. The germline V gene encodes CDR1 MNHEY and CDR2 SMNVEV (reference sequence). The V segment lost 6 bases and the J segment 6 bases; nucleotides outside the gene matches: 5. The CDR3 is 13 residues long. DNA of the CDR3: TGTGCCAGCAGAGCCACAGGGGTCAATGAGCAGTTCTTC. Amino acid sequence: CASRATGVNEQFF.

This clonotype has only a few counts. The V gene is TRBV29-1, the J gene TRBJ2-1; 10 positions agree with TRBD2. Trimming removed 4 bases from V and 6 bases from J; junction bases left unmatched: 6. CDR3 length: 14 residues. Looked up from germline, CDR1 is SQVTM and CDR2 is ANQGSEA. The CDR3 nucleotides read TGCAGCGTTGGACTCGGACTAGCGGCCAATGAGCAGTTCTTC. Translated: CSVGLGLAANEQFF.

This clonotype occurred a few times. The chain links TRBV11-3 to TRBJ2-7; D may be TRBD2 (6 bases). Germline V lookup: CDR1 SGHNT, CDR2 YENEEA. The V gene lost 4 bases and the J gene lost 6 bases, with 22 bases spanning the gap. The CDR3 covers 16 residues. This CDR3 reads CASSSRKLASVSEQYF. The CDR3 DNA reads TGTGCCAGCAGCTCGCGCAAACTAGCCTCGGTTTCCGAGCAGTACTTC.